This T cell receptor beta chain was obtained from a study of cytomegalovirus exposure and HLA in healthy donors. A note on this clone: What it binds is unknown.

J gave up 1 base and V 0 bases, and 11 bases lay outside the gene matches. Germline V gene lookup returns CDR1 SGHRS and CDR2 YFSETQ. This CDR3 is built from 18 residues. The study, taken as a whole, reports: What a later analysis showed was that several of the most significant clusters appeared linked to common viral pathogens. In an earlier analysis, in around 590 donors, most V segments appeared productive either ~90% or ~30% of the time. The study assumed roughly uniform donor sequencing depth for presence/absence analyses.

It was with 60 Vbeta and 13 Jbeta primers that the PCR ran. Original processing notes: In a later analysis, the count reached 82 million or so unique TCR beta chains, with about 10 million shared. The protocol was immunoSEQ multiplex PCR, while the TCRdb copy is restricted to in-frame clones and leaves out a portion. Clone size and V and J calls were adopted from that table, with D and trimming inferred from the DNA. The sample carries fewer than 150,000 clones, roughly 80% recorded once. The chain couples TRBV5-1 to TRBJ2-5; TRBD2 agrees at 8 bases. The TCR originated in a male donor in good health and CMV-seronegative. Sequencing was performed on PBMCs. Written as DNA, the CDR3 is TGCGCCAGCAGCTTGGTTCTCGTGGCGGGGGGATTCCAAGAGACCCAGTACTTC. It is translated as CASSLVLVAGGFQETQYF.